What follows are 14 T cell receptor beta chains derived from one specimen sequenced in a study of blood T cell repertoires in COVID-19. Data came from immunoSEQ multiplex PCR; TCRdb stores just in-frame clones and leaves some out. The table has about 220,000 clones, approximately 80% seen once. Material for sequencing was peripheral blood. The receptors originated from a human donor in a cohort sampled during active COVID-19.

The rearrangement joins TRBV7-2 to TRBJ2-3; possible D gene TRBD2, 6 bases. V was trimmed by 7 bases and J by 1 base, leaving 18 bases between them. CDR1 SGHTA and CDR2 FQGNSA come from the germline V gene. The CDR3 totals 16 residues. CDR3 in DNA: TGTGCCAGCACCCCGGAGGCTAGCGAGGGCACAGATACGCAGTATTTT. This gives the protein CASTPEASEGTDTQYF. Using reference TRBV7-2 and TRBJ2-3 for the parts outside the CDR3, the full variable domain is GAGVSQSPSNKVTEKGKDVELRCDPISGHTALYWYRQSLGQGLEFLIYFQGNSAPDKSGLPSDRFSAERTGGSVSTLTIQRTQQEDSAVYLCASTPEASEGTDTQYFGPGTRLTVL.

The rearrangement links TRBV6-2 or TRBV6-3 to TRBJ2-1, with D perhaps TRBD2 (7 bases). CDR1 is MNHEY, CDR2 SVGEGT, per germline. Trimming left V 4 bases short and J 4 bases short, with 14 bases between. The CDR3 sequence is 15 residues long. CDR3 region: CASSSEGGAYNEQFF. The CDR3 DNA follows: TGTGCCAGCAGTTCGGAGGGGGGGGCTTACAATGAGCAGTTCTTC.

The chain links TRBV2 to TRBJ2-3; 10 bases are shared with TRBD2. The J segment lost 1 base and the V segment lost 6 bases, leaving 4 bases of the junction unmatched. The germline V gene has CDR1 SNHLY and CDR2 FYNNEI. The CDR3 loop spans 15 amino acids. In DNA form, the CDR3 reads TGTGCCAGCAGCCTAGGGACTAGCGGCACAGATACGCAGTATTTT. This translates into CASSLGTSGTDTQYF.

This clone appeared once. This chain connects TRBV5-1 to TRBJ2-2, with D possibly matching TRBD1 (5 bases). The CDR3 loop spans 14 amino acids. The germline V gene encodes CDR1 SGHRS and CDR2 YFSETQ. The V end was cut by 2 bases, the J end by 5 bases, with 10 bases between. In nucleotides, the CDR3 is TGCGCCAGCAGCTTACAGGTGTTGACCGGGGAGCTGTTTTTT. Encoded protein: CASSLQVLTGELFF.

The V and J genes are TRBV7-9 and TRBJ1-1; 7 nucleotides agree with TRBD1. Trimming at V came to 2 bases and at J to 0 bases, leaving 3 bases not matched to a gene. The germline V gene has CDR1 SEHNR and CDR2 FQNEAQ (reference sequence). The CDR3 sequence is 15 residues long. CDR3 in amino acids: CASSLRTGLNTEAFF. CDR3 DNA sequence: TGTGCCAGCAGCTTAAGGACAGGATTGAACACTGAAGCTTTCTTT.

The rearrangement joins TRBV28 to TRBJ1-1; tentatively, D is TRBD1 (5 bases). The CDR3 consists of 14 residues. Germline CDR1 is MDHEN and CDR2 is SYDVKM. V shed 7 bases and J shed 0 bases, with 12 bases lying between them. The CDR3 DNA sequence: TGTGCCAGCACCGGGGGGAGGGTGAACACTGAAGCTTTCTTT. The encoded protein is CASTGGRVNTEAFF.

The chain has TRBV27 and TRBJ1-3; 7 nucleotides align to TRBD1. The CDR3 covers 14 residues. Trimming took 10 bases from V and 4 from J; bases not matched to a gene: 10. Germline lookup yields CDR1 MNHEY and CDR2 SMNVEV (reference sequence). CDR3 sequence reads: CATRQGGSGNTIYF. The CDR3 bases are TGTGCCACCCGACAGGGAGGATCCGGAAACACCATATATTTT.

The chain couples TRBV27 to TRBJ1-2, with D uncertain. The CDR3 is 15 amino acids. The V and J ends lost 5 bases and 8 bases respectively, with 21 bases between them. Germline V CDR1 and CDR2: MNHEY, SMNVEV (reference sequence). DNA of the CDR3: TGTGCCAGCAGTCTGACCACCGCGATTGGAGAGGGCTACACCTTC. This codes for CASSLTTAIGEGYTF.

The chain is built from TRBV6-6 and TRBJ2-1; 8 nucleotides agree with TRBD2. Germline CDR1 MNHNY, CDR2 SVGAGI (reference sequence). The length of the CDR3 is 14 residues. V was pared by 6 bases and J by 7 bases, with 8 bases of the junction left unmatched. CDR3 residues: CASSLAGPGNEQFF. Written as DNA, the CDR3 is TGTGCCAGCAGCTTAGCGGGACCGGGGAATGAGCAGTTCTTC.

This clone is a singleton in its sample. The J gene is TRBJ2-3, the V gene TRBV7-2, with 7 positions matching TRBD2. Germline V gene lookup returns CDR1 SGHTA and CDR2 FQGNSA. This CDR3 spans 15 amino acids. Losses at the gene ends were 5 bases for V and 7 bases for J; bases not matched to a gene: 12. CDR3 bases: TGTGCCAGCAGCGCGGGGAGCGGGGTATGGAATACGCAGTATTTT. It yields the protein CASSAGSGVWNTQYF.

The V call is TRBV12-3 or TRBV12-4, the J call TRBJ2-3; 7 nucleotides line up with TRBD2. This CDR3 is 11 amino acids long. Trimming cost V 6 bases and J 9 bases; bases outside gene matches: 3. DNA of the CDR3: TGTGCCAGCAGCCCGCGGGGGACGCAGTATTTT. Its translation: CASSPRGTQYF.

This rearrangement joins TRBV9 to TRBJ1-2; 7 bases are shared with TRBD1. The junction had 9 bases not matched to a gene; V was cut back by 4 bases and J by 3 bases. CDR3 length: 15 amino acids. Germline-derived CDR1 and CDR2 are SGDLS and YYNGEE. The chain's CDR3 is CASSPRPQGDYGYTF. The CDR3 region has the DNA TGTGCCAGCAGCCCTCGGCCTCAGGGGGACTATGGCTACACCTTC.

Only a few counts were recorded for this clone. This sequence joins TRBV7-9 and TRBJ1-1; 7 positions agree with TRBD1. Losses at the gene ends were 2 bases for V and 5 bases for J; bases not matched to a gene: 5. The CDR3 length is 14 residues. Germline V gene sequence: CDR1 SEHNR, CDR2 FQNEAQ (reference sequence). This CDR3 is CASSLIDRETEAFF. CDR3 sequence (DNA): TGTGCCAGCAGCTTAATCGACAGGGAGACTGAAGCTTTCTTT.

The chain uses TRBV7-9 and TRBJ2-1, with TRBD2 identical over 11 bases. Germline V lookup: CDR1 SEHNR, CDR2 FQNEAQ (reference sequence). This CDR3 contains 15 residues. Unmatched junction bases numbered 8, after V lost 7 bases and J lost 6 bases. CDR3 sequence: CASTFGGLAANEQFF. DNA for the CDR3: TGTGCCAGCACCTTCGGGGGACTAGCGGCCAATGAGCAGTTCTTC.